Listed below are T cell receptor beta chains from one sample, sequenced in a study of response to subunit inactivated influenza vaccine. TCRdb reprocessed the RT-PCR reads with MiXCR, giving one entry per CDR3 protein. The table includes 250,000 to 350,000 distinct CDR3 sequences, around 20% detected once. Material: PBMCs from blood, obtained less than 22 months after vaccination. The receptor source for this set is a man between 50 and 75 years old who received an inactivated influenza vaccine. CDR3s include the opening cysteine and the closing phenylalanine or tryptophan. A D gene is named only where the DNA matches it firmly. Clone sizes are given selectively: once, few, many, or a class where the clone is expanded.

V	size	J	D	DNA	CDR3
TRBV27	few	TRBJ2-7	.	TGTGCCAGCAGTTTCAGAGGCTACGAGCAGTACTTC	CASSFRGYEQYF
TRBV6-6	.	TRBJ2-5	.	TGTGCCAGCACCCGGAGCCAAGAGACCCAGTACTTC	CASTRSQETQYF
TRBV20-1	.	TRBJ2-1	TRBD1	TGCAGTGCACCCAGGGGGCCCAATGAGCAGTTCTTC	CSAPRGPNEQFF
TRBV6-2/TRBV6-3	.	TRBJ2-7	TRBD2	TGTGCCAGCAGTCGACTAGCGGGTGCCTACGAGCAGTACTTC	CASSRLAGAYEQYF
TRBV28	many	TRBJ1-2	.	TGTGCCAGCAGCACACCGGGCCCCTATGGCTACACCTTC	CASSTPGPYGYTF
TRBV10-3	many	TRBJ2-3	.	TGTGCCATCAGAGATCCAGGGACCAACACAGATACGCAGTATTTT	CAIRDPGTNTDTQYF
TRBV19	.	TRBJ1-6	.	TGTGCCAGTAGTAGGACAGCTCGTCATTCACCCCTCCACTTT	CASSRTARHSPLHF
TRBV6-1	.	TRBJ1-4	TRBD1	TGTGCCAGCAGTAGAGTTGGACAGGAAAATGAAAAACTGTTTTTT	CASSRVGQENEKLFF
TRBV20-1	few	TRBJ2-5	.	TGCAGTGCTATCAGCCCAGCGACAGCCAACCAAGAGACCCAGTACTTC	CSAISPATANQETQYF
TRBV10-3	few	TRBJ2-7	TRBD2	TGTGCCATCAGTGAGTCTGTGGCTAGCGGGATAACCTACGAGCAGTACTTC	CAISESVASGITYEQYF
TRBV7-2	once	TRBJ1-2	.	TGTGCCAGCAGCTTCGACGTAGAGACCACTAACTATGGCTACACCTTC	CASSFDVETTNYGYTF
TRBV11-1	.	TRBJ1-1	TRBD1	TGTGCCAGCAGCCGACGTCCGGGACAGCAATCGAACACTGAAGCTTTCTTT	CASSRRPGQQSNTEAFF
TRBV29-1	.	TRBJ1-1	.	TGCAGCGTTTCGGACGGGAACACTGAAGCTTTCTTT	CSVSDGNTEAFF
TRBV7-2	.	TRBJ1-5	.	TGTGCCAGCAGCTTGGCAGGTTCGAAGCCCCAGCATTTT	CASSLAGSKPQHF
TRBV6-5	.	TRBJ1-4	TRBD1	TGTGCCAGCAGTTACTCACCTCCCGGGACAGGGGGTGAAAAACTGTTTTTT	CASSYSPPGTGGEKLFF
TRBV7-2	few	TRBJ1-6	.	TGTGCCAGCAGCTTAGTTGGGGTTAGCTCACCCCTCCACTTT	CASSLVGVSSPLHF
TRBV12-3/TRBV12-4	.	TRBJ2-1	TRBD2	TGTGCCAGCAGCGAGCTAGCGGGGGTCTACAATGAGCAGTTCTTC	CASSELAGVYNEQFF
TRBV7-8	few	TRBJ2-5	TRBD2	TGTGCCAGCAGCTTCGAAACTAGCGGGAGGGCCAGTGAGACCCAGTACTTC	CASSFETSGRASETQYF
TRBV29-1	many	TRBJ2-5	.	TGCAGCGTTGAGGCCAGGGCGTACCAAGAGACCCAGTACTTC	CSVEARAYQETQYF
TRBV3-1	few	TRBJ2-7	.	TGTGCCAGCAGCCAAGAAGCCTACGAGCAGTACTTC	CASSQEAYEQYF
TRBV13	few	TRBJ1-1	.	TGTGCCAGCAGCTTAGGCCGGGGGGCGGCTGAAGCTTTCTTT	CASSLGRGAAEAFF
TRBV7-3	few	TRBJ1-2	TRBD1	TGTGCCAGCAGGCAGGGGGTCTATGGCTACACCTTC	CASRQGVYGYTF
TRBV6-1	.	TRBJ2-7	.	TGTGCCAGCAGCAACGCCGGGACCCCGTCCTACGAGCAGTACTTC	CASSNAGTPSYEQYF
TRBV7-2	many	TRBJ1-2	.	TGTGCCAGCAGCTTAGCCGTCGGGAACTATGGCTACACCTTC	CASSLAVGNYGYTF
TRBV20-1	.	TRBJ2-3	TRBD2	TGCAGTGCTGTTAAAGAATGGGGTTCGGGAGGGGGCACAGATACGCAGTATTTT	CSAVKEWGSGGGTDTQYF
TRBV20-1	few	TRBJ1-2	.	TGCAGTGCTATCAGGGGAGCTGGGGGTGGCTACACCTTC	CSAIRGAGGGYTF
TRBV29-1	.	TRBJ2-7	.	TGCAGCGCCCGCCAGGCAAACTACGAGCAGTACTTC	CSARQANYEQYF
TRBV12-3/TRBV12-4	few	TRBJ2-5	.	TGTGCCAGCAGACAGGGACGGTACCAAGAGACCCAGTACTTC	CASRQGRYQETQYF
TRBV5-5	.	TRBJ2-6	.	TGTGCCAGCAGCTTTGGAAGGTTTAGTGGGGCCAACGTCCTGACTTTC	CASSFGRFSGANVLTF
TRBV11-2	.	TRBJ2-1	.	TGTGCCAGCAGCTTAGGGGCCCACAATGAGCAGTTCTTC	CASSLGAHNEQFF
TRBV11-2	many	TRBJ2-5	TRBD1	TGTGCCAGCAGCTTAGTAGGGGGTTTTTTGGGACAGGGGGTTGGAACCCAGTACTTC	CASSLVGGFLGQGVGTQYF
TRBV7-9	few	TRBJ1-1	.	TGTGCCAGCAGCTTAGCGGGCCGTGAAGCTTTCTTT	CASSLAGREAFF
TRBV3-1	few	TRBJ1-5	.	TGTGCCAGCAGCCAAGGGGGATCAGGACAGCCCCAGCATTTT	CASSQGGSGQPQHF
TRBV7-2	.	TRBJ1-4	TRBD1	TGTGCCAGCAGCCGGACAGGGATTGCTGAAAAACTGTTTTTT	CASSRTGIAEKLFF
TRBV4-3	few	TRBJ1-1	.	TGCGCCAGCAGCCAAGATCCCCGGACAGAAGCTTTCTTT	CASSQDPRTEAFF
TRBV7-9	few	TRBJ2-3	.	TGTGCCAGCAGCCCCAAGACTAGACTAGCAGATACGCAGTATTTT	CASSPKTRLADTQYF
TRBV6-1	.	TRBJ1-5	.	TGTGCCAGCAGCCGACAGCAAGATAGCAATCAGCCCCAGCATTTT	CASSRQQDSNQPQHF